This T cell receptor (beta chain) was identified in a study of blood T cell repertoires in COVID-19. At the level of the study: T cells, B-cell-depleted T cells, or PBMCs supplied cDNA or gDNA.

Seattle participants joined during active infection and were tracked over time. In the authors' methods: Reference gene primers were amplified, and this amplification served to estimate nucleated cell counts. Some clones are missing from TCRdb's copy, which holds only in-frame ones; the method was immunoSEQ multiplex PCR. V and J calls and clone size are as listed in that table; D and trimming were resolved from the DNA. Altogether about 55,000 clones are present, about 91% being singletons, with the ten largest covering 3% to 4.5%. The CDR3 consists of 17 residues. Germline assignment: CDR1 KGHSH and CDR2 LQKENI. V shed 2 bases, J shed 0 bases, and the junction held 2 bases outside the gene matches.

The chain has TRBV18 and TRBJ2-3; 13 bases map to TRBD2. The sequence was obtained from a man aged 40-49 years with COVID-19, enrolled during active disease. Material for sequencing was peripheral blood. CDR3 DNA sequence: TGTGCCAGCTCACCAACTAGCGGGGGGGCTAGCACAGATACGCAGTATTTT. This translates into CASSPTSGGASTDTQYF.